This TCR beta chain stems from a study of blood T cell repertoires in COVID-19. As for the study in general: The United States, Italy and Spain were the sources of the acute and convalescent COVID-19 samples. Nucleic acid was either cDNA or gDNA, and it came from T cells, B-cell-depleted T cells, or PBMCs.

The CDR3 loop spans 13 amino acids. The junction had 1 base not matched to a gene; V was cut back by 3 bases and J by 5 bases. Germline V gives CDR1 KGHSH, CDR2 LQKENI. Methods used by the authors: Nucleated cell number was recorded as an estimate derived from reference gene primer amplification. Produced via immunoSEQ multiplex PCR; TCRdb's table is partial and in-frame only. Clonal size and the V and J genes are those of that table, whereas D and trimming came from the DNA. The sample contains about 150,000 clones, approximately 78% of which appear only once. Sequenced sample: peripheral blood. This receptor was taken from an elderly man with acute or convalescent COVID-19. The chain uses TRBV18 and TRBJ2-5; 9 bases are shared with TRBD2. For the CDR3, the DNA is TGTGCCAGCTCACCTAGCGGGGGCGAGACCCAGTACTTC. Translated, it gives CASSPSGGETQYF.